This is a list of T cell receptor beta chains from one sample in a study of PD-1 blockade in classical Hodgkin lymphoma. The method was immunoSEQ multiplex PCR; TCRdb's version includes in-frame clones alone and lacks a portion of them. This table holds roughly 13,000 clones, just under 80% found once. The source material was peripheral blood mononuclear cells (PBMCs), sampled before the second cycle of nivolumab. All receptors derive from a human donor with classical Hodgkin lymphoma. Each CDR3 is given with its conserved first and last residue. Fields, in order: J gene, D gene, V gene, clone size, CDR3 protein, CDR3 DNA. D genes are given only for firm matches. The size entry is marked missing in some rows and otherwise reads once, few, many or a size class.

TRBJ1-1 - TRBV4-3 few CASSQVLGQTEAFF TGCGCCAGCAGCCAAGTCTTGGGGCAGACTGAAGCTTTCTTT
TRBJ1-2 - TRBV19 - CASSIDRSRSYTF TGTGCCAGTAGTATAGACCGGAGCCGCAGCTACACCTTC
TRBJ1-1 - TRBV9 - CASSVVGRTEAFF TGTGCCAGCAGCGTAGTTGGTCGGACTGAAGCTTTCTTT
TRBJ1-3 TRBD1 TRBV5-1 - CASSLGGTDSGNTIYF TGCGCCAGCAGCTTGGGAGGGACAGACTCTGGAAACACCATATATTTT
TRBJ1-1 - TRBV2 - CASRATGAEAFF TGTGCCAGCAGGGCGACGGGCGCTGAAGCTTTCTTT
TRBJ2-7 - TRBV19 - CVSSMAVSYEQYF TGTGTCAGTAGTATGGCCGTCTCCTACGAGCAGTACTTC
TRBJ2-5 - TRBV5-1 - CASSSGSASVETQYF TGCGCCAGCAGTTCGGGGAGTGCCTCAGTGGAGACCCAGTACTTC
TRBJ1-2 TRBD1 TRBV5-1 - CASSPDRRYGYTF TGCGCCAGCAGTCCGGACAGGCGATATGGCTACACCTTC
TRBJ2-2 - TRBV7-6 few CASSLQLTGELFF TGTGCCAGCAGCTTACAGTTGACCGGGGAGCTGTTTTTT
TRBJ2-7 TRBD1 TRBV6-1 - CATSDGTASYEQYF TGTGCCACCAGTGACGGGACAGCTTCCTACGAGCAGTACTTC